The clone carrying this T cell receptor (beta chain) was detected many times. Its target is unknown. The sample originates from a study of CD8 T cells in ankylosing spondylitis. MiXCR was run by TCRdb on the 5' RACE reads, yielding one entry per CDR3 protein. The sample records 350,000 or so distinct CDR3 sequences, under 14% being singletons. The CDR3 is 14 residues long. Trimming removed 4 bases from V and 2 bases from J, with 10 bases in between. The germline V gene encodes CDR1 MNHEY and CDR2 SMNVEV (reference sequence). Study findings and constraints: In ankylosing spondylitis blood, a motif of roughly 8 highly homologous TCR beta variants appeared characteristic. The authors reported significant enrichment of disease-linked clones in matched ankylosing spondylitis synovial fluid.

The rearrangement links TRBV27 to TRBJ2-3; D not resolved. The receptor was derived from a female donor with ankylosing spondylitis or in good health (not recorded which). The sample consisted of blood, either unsorted or a sorted T cell fraction (not recorded which). The CDR3 bases are TGTGCCAGCAGTTATTCAAGGAACACAGATACGCAGTATTTT. Translation: CASSYSRNTDTQYF.